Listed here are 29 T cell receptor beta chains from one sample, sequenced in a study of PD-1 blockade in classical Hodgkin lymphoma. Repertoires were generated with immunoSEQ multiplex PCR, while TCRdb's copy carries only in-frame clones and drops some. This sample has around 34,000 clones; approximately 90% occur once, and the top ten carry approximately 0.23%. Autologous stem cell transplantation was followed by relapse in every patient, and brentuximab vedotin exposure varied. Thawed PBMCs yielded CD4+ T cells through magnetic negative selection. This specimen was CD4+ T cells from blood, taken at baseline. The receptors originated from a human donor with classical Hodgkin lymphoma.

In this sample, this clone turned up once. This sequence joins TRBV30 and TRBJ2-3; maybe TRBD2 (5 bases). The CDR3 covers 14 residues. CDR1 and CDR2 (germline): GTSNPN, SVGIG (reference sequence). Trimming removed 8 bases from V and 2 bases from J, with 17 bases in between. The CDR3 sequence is CAGTRTGFTDTQYF. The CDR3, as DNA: TGTGCCGGAACAAGGACTGGCTTCACAGATACGCAGTATTTT. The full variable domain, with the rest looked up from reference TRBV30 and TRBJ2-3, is SQTIHQWPATLVQPVGSPLSLECTVEGTSNPNLYWYRQAAGRGLQLLFYSVGIGQISSEVPQNLSASRPQDRQFILSSKKLLLSDSGFYLCAGTRTGFTDTQYFGPGTRLTVL.

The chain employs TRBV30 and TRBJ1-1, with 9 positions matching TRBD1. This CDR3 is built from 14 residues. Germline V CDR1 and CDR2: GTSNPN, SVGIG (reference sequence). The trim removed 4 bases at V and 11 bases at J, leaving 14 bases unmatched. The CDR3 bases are TGTGCCTGGATTCCGGGACAGGGCTTCACGGGGGCTTTCTTT. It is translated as CAWIPGQGFTGAFF.

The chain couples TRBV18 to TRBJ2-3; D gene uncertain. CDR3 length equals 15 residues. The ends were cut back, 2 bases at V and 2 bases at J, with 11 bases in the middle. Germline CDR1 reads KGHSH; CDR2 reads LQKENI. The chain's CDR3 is CASSPRQATTDTQYF. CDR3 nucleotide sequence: TGTGCCAGCTCACCAAGGCAGGCGACCACAGATACGCAGTATTTT.

CDR3 sequence: CASSSSTGNYGYTF. The CDR3 region has the DNA TGTGCCAGCAGCTCCTCGACAGGGAACTATGGCTACACCTTC. The rearrangement uses TRBV28 and TRBJ1-2, with 7 positions matching TRBD1. This CDR3 region has 14 residues. V was pared by 6 bases and J by 2 bases, with 6 bases of the junction left unmatched. Germline values: CDR1 MDHEN, CDR2 SYDVKM.

CDR3 DNA: TGCAGTGCTAGAGATCCCAGCGTCTACACCTTC. This encodes CSARDPSVYTF. The rearrangement joins TRBV20-1 to TRBJ1-2, with D uncertain. Trimming cost V 0 bases and J 10 bases, with 9 bases left between them. The germline V gene encodes CDR1 DFQATT and CDR2 SNEGSKA (reference sequence). The CDR3 is made up of 11 amino acids.

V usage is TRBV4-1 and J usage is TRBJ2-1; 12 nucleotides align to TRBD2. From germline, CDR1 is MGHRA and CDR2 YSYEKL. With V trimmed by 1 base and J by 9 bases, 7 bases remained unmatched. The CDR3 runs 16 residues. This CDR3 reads CASSQVRTSGMIEQFF. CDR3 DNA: TGCGCCAGCAGCCAAGTTAGGACTAGCGGGATGATTGAGCAGTTCTTC.

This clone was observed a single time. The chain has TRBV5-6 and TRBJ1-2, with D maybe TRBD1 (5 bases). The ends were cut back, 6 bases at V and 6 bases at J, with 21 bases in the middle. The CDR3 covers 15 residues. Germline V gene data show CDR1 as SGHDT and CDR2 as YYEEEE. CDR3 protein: CASTVRPGRFDGYTF. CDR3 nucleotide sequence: TGTGCCAGCACCGTCCGACCGGGGCGCTTTGATGGCTACACCTTC.

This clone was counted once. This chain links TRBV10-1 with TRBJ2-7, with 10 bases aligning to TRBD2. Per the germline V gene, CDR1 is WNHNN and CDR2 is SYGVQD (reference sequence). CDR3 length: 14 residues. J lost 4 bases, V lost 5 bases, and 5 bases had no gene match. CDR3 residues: CASSRTSGGYEQYF. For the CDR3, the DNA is TGCGCCAGCAGTAGGACTAGCGGAGGATACGAGCAGTACTTC.

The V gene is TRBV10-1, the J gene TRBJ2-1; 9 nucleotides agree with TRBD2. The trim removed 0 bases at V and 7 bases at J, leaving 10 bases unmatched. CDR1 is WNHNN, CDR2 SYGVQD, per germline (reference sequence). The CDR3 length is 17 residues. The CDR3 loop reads CASSESGGGRAMNEQFF. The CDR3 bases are TGCGCCAGCAGTGAGTCTGGGGGCGGGAGGGCGATGAATGAGCAGTTCTTC.

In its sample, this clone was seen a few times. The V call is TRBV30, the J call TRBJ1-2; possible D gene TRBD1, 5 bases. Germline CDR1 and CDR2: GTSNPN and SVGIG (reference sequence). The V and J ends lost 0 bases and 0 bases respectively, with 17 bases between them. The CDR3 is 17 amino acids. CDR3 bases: TGTGCCTGGAGTGTAATCGGGCAGGGTGGAGCTAACTATGGCTACACCTTC. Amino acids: CAWSVIGQGGANYGYTF.

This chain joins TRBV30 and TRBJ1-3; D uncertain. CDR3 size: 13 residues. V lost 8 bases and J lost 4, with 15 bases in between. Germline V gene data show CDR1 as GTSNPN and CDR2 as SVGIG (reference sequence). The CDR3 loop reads CAGVRGSGNTIYF. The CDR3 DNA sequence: TGTGCCGGGGTGCGGGGATCAGGAAACACCATATATTTT.

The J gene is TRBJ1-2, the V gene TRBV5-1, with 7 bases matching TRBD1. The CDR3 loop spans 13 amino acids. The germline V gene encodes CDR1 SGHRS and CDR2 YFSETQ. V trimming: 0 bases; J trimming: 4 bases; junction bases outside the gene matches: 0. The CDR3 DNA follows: TGCGCCAGCAGCTTGGAGGGGGCCTATGGCTACACCTTC. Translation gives CASSLEGAYGYTF. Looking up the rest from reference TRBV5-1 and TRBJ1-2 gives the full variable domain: KAGVTQTPRYLIKTRGQQVTLSCSPISGHRSVSWYQQTPGQGLQFLFEYFSETQRNKGNFPGRFSGRQFSNSRSEMNVSTLELGDSALYLCASSLEGAYGYTFGSGTRLTVV.

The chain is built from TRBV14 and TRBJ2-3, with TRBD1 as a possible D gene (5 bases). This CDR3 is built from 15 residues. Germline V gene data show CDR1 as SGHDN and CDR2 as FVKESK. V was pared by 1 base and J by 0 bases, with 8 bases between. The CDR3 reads CASSQVTASTDTQYF. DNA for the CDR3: TGTGCCAGCAGCCAAGTGACAGCTAGCACAGATACGCAGTATTTT.

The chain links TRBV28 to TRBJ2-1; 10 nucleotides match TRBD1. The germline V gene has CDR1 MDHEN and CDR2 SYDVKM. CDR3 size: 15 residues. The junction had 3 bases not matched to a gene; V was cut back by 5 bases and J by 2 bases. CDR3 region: CASSKTGGAYNEQFF. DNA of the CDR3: TGTGCCAGCAGTAAGACAGGGGGCGCCTACAATGAGCAGTTCTTC.

The CDR3, as DNA: TGTGCCAGCAGTTTTTGGGGGGGTCAGCCCCAGCATTTT. The encoded protein is CASSFWGGQPQHF. The rearrangement joins TRBV28 to TRBJ1-5; TRBD1 is a possible D gene (5 bases). The CDR3 extends over 13 amino acids. The germline V and J ends were trimmed by 3 bases and 6 bases, with 9 bases remaining between them. Per the germline V gene, CDR1 is MDHEN and CDR2 is SYDVKM.

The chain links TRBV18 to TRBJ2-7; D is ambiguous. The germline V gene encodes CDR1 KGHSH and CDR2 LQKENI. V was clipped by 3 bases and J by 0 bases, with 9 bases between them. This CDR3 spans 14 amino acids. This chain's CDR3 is CASSPLDPSYEQYF. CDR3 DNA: TGTGCCAGCTCACCCTTAGATCCCTCCTACGAGCAGTACTTC.

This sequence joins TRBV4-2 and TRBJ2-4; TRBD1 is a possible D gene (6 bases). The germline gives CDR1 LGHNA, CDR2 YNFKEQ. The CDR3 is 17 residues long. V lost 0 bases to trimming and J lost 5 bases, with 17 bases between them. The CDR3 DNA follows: TGTGCCAGCAGCCAAGATCCGATGGGGGACAATGAAAACATTCAGTACTTC. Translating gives CASSQDPMGDNENIQYF.

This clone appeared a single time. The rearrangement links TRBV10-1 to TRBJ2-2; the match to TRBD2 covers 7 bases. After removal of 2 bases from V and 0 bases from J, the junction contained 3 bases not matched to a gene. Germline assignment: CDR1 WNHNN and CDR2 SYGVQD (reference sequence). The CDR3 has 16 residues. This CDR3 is CASSEDGLANTGELFF. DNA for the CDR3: TGCGCCAGCAGTGAGGATGGACTAGCGAACACCGGGGAGCTGTTTTTT.

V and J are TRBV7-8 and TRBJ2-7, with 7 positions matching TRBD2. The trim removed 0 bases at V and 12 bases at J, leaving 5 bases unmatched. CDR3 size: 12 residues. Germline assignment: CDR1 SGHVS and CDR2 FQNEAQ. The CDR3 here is CASSLAKGLTYF. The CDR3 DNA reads TGTGCCAGCAGCTTAGCGAAGGGACTAACGTACTTC.

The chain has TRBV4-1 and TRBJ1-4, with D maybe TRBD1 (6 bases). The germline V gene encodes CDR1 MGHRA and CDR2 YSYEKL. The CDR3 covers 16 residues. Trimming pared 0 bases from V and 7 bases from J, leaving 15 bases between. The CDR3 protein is CASSQDKDRLIEKLFF. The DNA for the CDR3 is TGCGCCAGCAGCCAAGATAAGGACAGACTAATTGAAAAACTGTTTTTT.

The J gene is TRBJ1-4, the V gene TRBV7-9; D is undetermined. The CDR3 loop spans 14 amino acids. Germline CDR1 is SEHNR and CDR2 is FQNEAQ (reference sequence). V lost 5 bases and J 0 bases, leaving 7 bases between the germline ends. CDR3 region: CASSGYATNEKLFF. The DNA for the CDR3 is TGTGCCAGCAGCGGCTATGCAACTAATGAAAAACTGTTTTTT.

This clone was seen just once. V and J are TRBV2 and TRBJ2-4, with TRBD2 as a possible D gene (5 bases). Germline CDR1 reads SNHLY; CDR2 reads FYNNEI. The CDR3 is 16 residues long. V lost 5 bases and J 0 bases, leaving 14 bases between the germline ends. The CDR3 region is CASSNGLIVAKNIQYF. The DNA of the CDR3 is TGTGCCAGCAGTAATGGACTGATAGTAGCCAAAAACATTCAGTACTTC.

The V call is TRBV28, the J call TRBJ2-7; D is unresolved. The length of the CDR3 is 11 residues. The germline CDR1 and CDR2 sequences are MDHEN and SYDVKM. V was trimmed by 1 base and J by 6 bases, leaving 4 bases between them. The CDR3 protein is CASSLFAEQYF. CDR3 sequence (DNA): TGTGCCAGCAGTTTATTCGCCGAGCAGTACTTC. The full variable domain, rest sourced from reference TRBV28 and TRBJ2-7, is DVKVTQSSRYLVKRTGEKVFLECVQDMDHENMFWYRQDPGLGLRLIYFSYDVKMKEKGDIPEGYSVSREKKERFSLILESASTNQTSMYLCASSLFAEQYFGPGTRLTVT.

DNA of the CDR3: TGTGCCAGCAGCTTCCTCACCCAGGGTTTCGGCTCTGGAAACACCATATATTTT. This codes for CASSFLTQGFGSGNTIYF. The V call is TRBV7-9, the J call TRBJ1-3; tentative D call: TRBD1 (5 bases). Trimming took 3 bases from V and 0 from J, leaving 18 bases between them. This CDR3 is built from 18 residues. CDR1 is SEHNR and CDR2 is FQNEAQ in the germline V gene (reference sequence).

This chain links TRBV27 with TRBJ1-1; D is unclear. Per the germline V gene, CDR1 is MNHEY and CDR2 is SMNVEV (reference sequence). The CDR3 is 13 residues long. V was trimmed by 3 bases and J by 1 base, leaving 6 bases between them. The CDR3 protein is CASSLVTNTEAFF. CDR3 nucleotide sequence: TGTGCCAGCAGTTTGGTTACGAACACTGAAGCTTTCTTT.

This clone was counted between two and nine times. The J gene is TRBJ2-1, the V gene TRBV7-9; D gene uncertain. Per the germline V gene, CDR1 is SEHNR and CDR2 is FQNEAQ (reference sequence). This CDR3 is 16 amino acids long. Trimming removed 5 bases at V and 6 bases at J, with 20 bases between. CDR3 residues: CASSPVVWKWGNEQFF. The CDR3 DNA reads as TGTGCCAGCAGCCCCGTTGTCTGGAAGTGGGGCAATGAGCAGTTCTTC.

The chain's CDR3 is CASSDRGQEQFF. The DNA for the CDR3 is TGTGCCAGCAGTGACAGGGGGCAGGAGCAGTTCTTC. This chain connects TRBV6-1 to TRBJ2-1; TRBD1 matches at 8 bases. Germline V gives CDR1 MNHNS, CDR2 SASEGT. The V gene end was trimmed by 3 bases and the J gene end by 10 bases; junction bases not matched to a gene: 2. The CDR3 is made up of 12 amino acids.

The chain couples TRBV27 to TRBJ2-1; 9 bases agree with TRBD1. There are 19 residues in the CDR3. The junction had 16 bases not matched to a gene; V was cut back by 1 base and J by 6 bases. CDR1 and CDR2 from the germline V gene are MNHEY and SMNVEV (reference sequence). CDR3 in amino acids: CASSLFIPRPGQGGNEQFF. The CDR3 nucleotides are TGTGCCAGCAGTTTATTCATTCCTCGGCCGGGACAGGGTGGCAATGAGCAGTTCTTC.

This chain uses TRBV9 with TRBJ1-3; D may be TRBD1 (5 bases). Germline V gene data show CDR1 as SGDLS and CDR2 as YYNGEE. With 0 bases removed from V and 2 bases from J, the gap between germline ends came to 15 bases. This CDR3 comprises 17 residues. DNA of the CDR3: TGTGCCAGCAGCGTAGCCGGCGCGGGGCGGGCTGGAAACACCATATATTTT. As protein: CASSVAGAGRAGNTIYF.